Following are 20 T cell receptor beta chains from one sample sequenced in a study of T cell responses to AZD1222 COVID-19 vaccine. Libraries were prepared by immunoSEQ multiplex PCR; TCRdb keeps only in-frame clonotypes and omits some of them. Of approximately 170,000 clones listed, about 83% are singletons. This material consisted of peripheral blood, taken 28 days after the second AZD1222 dose. The receptor source for this set is an adult who received the AZD1222 COVID-19 vaccine.

The genes are TRBV27 and TRBJ2-7; D uncertain. Germline V CDR1 and CDR2: MNHEY, SMNVEV (reference sequence). This CDR3 comprises 13 residues. Trimming shortened V by 6 bases and J by 1 base, and 10 bases separated the two germline ends. Here the CDR3 reads CASRDGSSYEQYF. Written as DNA, the CDR3 is TGTGCCAGCAGGGACGGGTCATCCTACGAGCAGTACTTC.

The chain's CDR3 is CASSVAGTGMGDGYTF. The CDR3 DNA reads as TGTGCCAGCAGCGTAGCAGGGACAGGGATGGGGGATGGCTACACCTTC. The rearrangement links TRBV9 to TRBJ1-2; 9 bases match TRBD1. V shed 0 bases and J 6 bases; nucleotides not matched to a gene: 9. The length of the CDR3 is 16 residues. CDR1 is SGDLS, CDR2 YYNGEE, per germline.

The V gene is TRBV4-1, the J gene TRBJ2-3; 7 bases are shared with TRBD2. Germline loops: CDR1 MGHRA, CDR2 YSYEKL. The junction had 9 bases not matched to a gene; V was cut back by 3 bases and J by 3 bases. This CDR3 is 16 amino acids long. CDR3 residues: CASSQGRGGVTDTQYF. For the CDR3, the DNA is TGCGCCAGCAGCCAGGGGAGGGGCGGGGTGACAGATACGCAGTATTTT.

This chain links TRBV10-3 with TRBJ2-2; possibly TRBD1 for D (6 bases). Germline V gene data show CDR1 as ENHRY and CDR2 as SYGVKD. The V end lost 6 bases, the J end lost 2 bases, and 7 bases lay between the germline ends. CDR3 length equals 13 residues. The CDR3: CAIRGANTGELFF. The CDR3 bases are TGTGCCATCAGGGGGGCCAACACCGGGGAGCTGTTTTTT.

The chain employs TRBV25-1 and TRBJ2-3; D remains unclear. The germline V gene encodes CDR1 MGHDK and CDR2 SYGVNS. The CDR3 extends over 10 amino acids. V lost 8 bases and J 6 bases, leaving 6 bases between the germline ends. In nucleotides, the CDR3 is TGTGCCAGCGTGTTGGATACGCAGTATTTT. Its protein product is CASVLDTQYF.

This chain uses TRBV5-4 with TRBJ1-3; D is ambiguous. CDR3 length: 14 amino acids. Germline CDR1 and CDR2: SGHNT and YYREEE (reference sequence). Trimming shortened V by 1 base and J by 2 bases, and 7 bases separated the two germline ends. For the CDR3, the DNA is TGTGCCAGCAGCTTGAGGGAAGCTGGAAACACCATATATTTT. Translated: CASSLREAGNTIYF.

V gene TRBV6-2 or TRBV6-3 combines with J gene TRBJ2-2; a weak D match, TRBD2 (7 bases). CDR3 length: 15 residues. Germline V CDR1 and CDR2: MNHEY, SVGEGT. Trimming removed 4 bases from V and 4 bases from J, with 13 bases in between. For the CDR3, the DNA is TGTGCCAGCAGTTTGGCGGGGGCGACCACCGGGGAGCTGTTTTTT. It is translated as CASSLAGATTGELFF.

V and J are TRBV19 and TRBJ2-7, with a weak D call TRBD2 (5 bases). The V gene's germline CDR1 is LNHDA and CDR2 SQIVND (reference sequence). V lost 5 bases, J lost 2 bases, and 7 bases lay in between. This CDR3 is built from 12 residues. The CDR3 nucleotides read TGTGCCAGTAGTCCCGGGGCCTACGAGCAGTACTTC. It yields the protein CASSPGAYEQYF.

J is TRBJ2-1 and V is TRBV2, with D possibly being TRBD2 (7 bases). The CDR3 has 15 residues. Per germline, CDR1 SNHLY and CDR2 FYNNEI. V lost 1 base and J 6 bases, leaving 13 bases between the germline ends. CDR3 in DNA: TGTGCCAGCAGTGAAGTAGGGGGGGGGATCAATGAGCAGTTCTTC. Amino acid sequence: CASSEVGGGINEQFF. The full variable domain, its missing parts supplied by reference TRBV2 and TRBJ2-1, is EPEVTQTPSHQVTQMGQEVILRCVPISNHLYFYWYRQILGQKVEFLVSFYNNEISEKSEIFDDQFSVERPDGSNFTLKIRSTKLEDSAMYFCASSEVGGGINEQFFGPGTRLTVL.

This clone is a singleton in its sample. The rearrangement links TRBV6-5 to TRBJ2-1; 8 positions agree with TRBD2. Unmatched junction bases numbered 10, after V lost 6 bases and J lost 6 bases. The CDR3 covers 15 residues. Germline-derived CDR1 and CDR2 are MNHEY and SVGAGI. CDR3 DNA: TGTGCCAGCAGAACCGGGACTAGTGTTTTCAATGAGCAGTTCTTC. Its protein product is CASRTGTSVFNEQFF.

This clone was found a few times. The rearrangement joins TRBV5-1 to TRBJ1-3; D possibly corresponds to TRBD1 (5 bases). Germline V gives CDR1 SGHRS, CDR2 YFSETQ. V was pared by 0 bases and J by 0 bases, with 7 bases between. The CDR3 spans 15 residues. This chain's CDR3 is CASSLAQDSGNTIYF. CDR3 nucleotides: TGCGCCAGCAGCTTGGCACAGGACTCTGGAAACACCATATATTTT.

V and J are TRBV7-9 and TRBJ2-5, with 9 positions matching TRBD2. CDR3 length equals 14 residues. The germline V gene encodes CDR1 SEHNR and CDR2 FQNEAQ (reference sequence). The V gene end was trimmed by 3 bases and the J gene end by 3 bases; junction bases not matched to a gene: 2. The CDR3 protein is CASSFPSGEETQYF. CDR3 nucleotide sequence: TGTGCCAGCAGCTTTCCTAGCGGGGAAGAGACCCAGTACTTC.

V usage is TRBV15 and J usage is TRBJ2-2; TRBD1 matches 9 bases. The V segment lost 0 bases and the J segment 2 bases; nucleotides outside the gene matches: 4. This CDR3 has 17 amino acids. Germline CDR1 and CDR2: LNHNV and YYDKDF (reference sequence). The CDR3 loop is CATSRDEGQGNTGELFF. The CDR3 DNA reads TGTGCCACCAGCAGAGATGAGGGACAGGGCAACACCGGGGAGCTGTTTTTT.

This clone appeared a single time. V and J are TRBV27 and TRBJ2-4; TRBD1 matches at 10 bases. Trimming removed 7 bases from V and 4 bases from J; junction bases left unmatched: 4. The CDR3 loop spans 14 amino acids. The germline V gene encodes CDR1 MNHEY and CDR2 SMNVEV (reference sequence). The CDR3 sequence is CASKRTGGKNIQYF. In DNA, the CDR3 is TGTGCCAGCAAGAGGACAGGGGGTAAAAACATTCAGTACTTC.

The chain is built from TRBV4-1 and TRBJ2-7; possibly TRBD2 for D (6 bases). The length of the CDR3 is 16 residues. Germline V gene data show CDR1 as MGHRA and CDR2 as YSYEKL. V lost 0 bases and J lost 1, with 13 bases in between. CDR3 region: CASSQEPSARSYEQYF. DNA of the CDR3: TGCGCCAGCAGCCAAGAACCTAGCGCCCGTTCCTACGAGCAGTACTTC.

The rearrangement links TRBV28 to TRBJ1-2, with D perhaps TRBD1 (5 bases). The CDR3 loop spans 15 amino acids. Germline CDR1 is MDHEN and CDR2 is SYDVKM. The V end was cut by 6 bases, the J end by 8 bases, with 22 bases between. The CDR3 spells CASSTGGGEGDGYTF. The CDR3 region has the DNA TGTGCCAGCAGCACCGGCGGGGGAGAAGGAGACGGCTACACCTTC.

This clone turned up a few times. The chain employs TRBV4-1 and TRBJ2-7; possible D gene TRBD1, 6 bases. Trimming took off 4 bases at V and 2 bases at J, with 12 bases between the two ends. The CDR3 is 14 amino acids. The V gene's germline CDR1 is MGHRA and CDR2 YSYEKL. CDR3 residues: CASSLDGTTYEQYF. The CDR3 region has the DNA TGCGCCAGCAGCCTGGACGGGACAACCTACGAGCAGTACTTC.

The chain couples TRBV27 to TRBJ2-7, with 8 nucleotides matching TRBD2. The germline gives CDR1 MNHEY, CDR2 SMNVEV (reference sequence). The length of the CDR3 is 13 residues. J lost 3 bases, V lost 6 bases, and 4 bases had no gene match. CDR3 sequence (DNA): TGTGCCAGCAGGGGCGGGGGGTACTACGAGCAGTACTTC. The encoded protein is CASRGGGYYEQYF.

The chain carries TRBV12-3 or TRBV12-4 and TRBJ1-1; no firm D call. V lost 6 bases and J 7 bases, leaving 15 bases between the germline ends. The CDR3 is made up of 13 amino acids. Written as DNA, the CDR3 is TGTGCCAGCAGCTGGGCCGGAGGTGGTGAAGCTTTCTTT. Its protein product is CASSWAGGGEAFF.

This sequence joins TRBV18 and TRBJ1-1; D is perhaps TRBD1 (6 bases). The CDR3 sequence is 15 residues long. From germline, CDR1 is KGHSH and CDR2 LQKENI. Trimming left V 2 bases short and J 1 base short, with 11 bases between. The CDR3 loop is CASSPGAGANTEAFF. CDR3 sequence (DNA): TGTGCCAGCTCACCAGGGGCAGGGGCGAACACTGAAGCTTTCTTT.